This T cell receptor (beta chain) was sequenced during a study of T cell responses to AZD1222 COVID-19 vaccine (TCRdb year 2021). For context, the study as a whole: A total of 233 trial participants underwent TCR sequencing, of whom about 200 had received two doses of AZD1222 and some 25 had received two doses of the MenACWY control vaccine. Trial participants were enrolled into age subgroups of 18-55, 56-69 and 70-plus years, which contained roughly 140, 27 and 60 TCR-sequenced participants, respectively. Study-wide conclusions, independent of this receptor: CD4 TCRs associated with the vaccine covered the entire spike protein, and the dominant responses were in regions 160-218 and 743-854. Epitopes outside the regions mutated in the B.1.351 and B.1.1.7 variants were reportedly recognized by nearly half of the unique spike-specific TCRs. In the small 56-69-year group, the increase in depth fell short of significance, most likely because of low power. After two AZD1222 doses, both the breadth and the depth of spike-specific TCRs were significantly higher than at day 0 and than in MenACWY recipients. Conclusions about previously exposed vaccinees were limited because only 6 or 7 AZD1222 recipients were SARS-CoV-2 seropositive at baseline. Participants were mostly white British, with more females than males. The authors suggested clonal diversity may have been underestimated. No day 14 peak-response samples were available, so repertoires were characterized only after the peak T cell response.

CDR1 LNHDA and CDR2 SQIVND are derived from the germline V gene (reference sequence). Spanning cysteine to phenylalanine, the CDR3 consists of 13 amino acids. The only DNA kept is the CDR3, 39 bases in frame from the first base. The trim is 5 bases for V and 2 bases for J, with a gap of 10 bases between the germline ends. To note about this clone: Its antigen specificity is not known. No per-base quality is available; no much larger clone lies one base away.

The time point tag for this specimen amounts to: about 28 days (+/-7) after the second vaccine dose. The label giving this sample's treatment or condition can be read as: meningococcal conjugate vaccine given as trial control. Samples from vaccinated people were obtained from the UK trials COV001 and COV002, which included a single-blind randomized controlled phase 2/3 trial of AZD1222 (ChAdOx1 nCoV-19) in healthy adults. For TCRbeta chain sequencing, PBMC samples were collected from trial participants at day 0 and at day 28 after the second dose. The CDR3 regions of human TCRbeta chains were analyzed by immunosequencing. On the study's bioinformatics: TCRs in the repertoires were matched against a reference library of SARS-CoV-2-specific TCRs that had been generated with the MIRA antigen-specificity platform. Breadth meant the fraction of unique TCRs that were SARS-CoV-2-associated, whereas depth meant the fraction of total T cells that were SARS-CoV-2-associated. Using the MIRA data, every spike-specific TCR was mapped to the spike region that the TCR reacted to and assigned to either a CD4 or a CD8 class. Log10-transformed breadth and depth values were compared by one-way ANOVA with Sidak's multiple comparisons tests. TCRdb re-hosts the immuneACCESS table, in-frame sequences only. Its copies lack some clones; in the studies checked, an unresolved V gene accounts for under half of them, and the cause for the rest is not known. For V, J and clone size, that table is used; D and trimming come from the DNA. The sample includes about 200,000 clones, with roughly 94% observed a single time. The ten largest clones take up over 1.5% of the sample.

This receptor was obtained from an adult who received the MenACWY meningococcal vaccine as a control. Recombination joined TRBV19 with TRBJ2-7; the D gene cannot be resolved beyond TRBD1 or TRBD2, each matching 5 bases. The sequenced sample was peripheral blood, obtained 28 days after the second dose of the MenACWY control vaccine. CDR3 region: CASSRTGPYEQYF. The DNA sequence is TGTGCCAGTAGTCGGACGGGACCCTACGAGCAGTACTTC.